The source of this T cell receptor (beta chain) is a study of blood T cells in healthy people across ages. Peripheral blood from each donor was collected in a volume of 8.5 to 10 milliliters. Germline-derived CDR1 and CDR2 are SGHKS and YYEKEE (reference sequence). The CDR3 totals 15 residues. Between the trimmed V and J ends, which lost 1 base and 4 bases, there was a span of 12 bases. A J-beta primer mix and a sample-barcoded 5' primer were used in a second PCR of about 7 to 12 cycles. MiXCR, run by TCRdb on the 5' RACE reads, gives a single entry per CDR3 protein. The sample records 1,300,000 or so distinct CDR3 sequences, around 55% being singletons. Turning to this clonotype: The antigen is not known.

Study-level points and caveats: Unsorted PBMC material precluded a definitive naive versus antigen-experienced comparison. Getting older went along with TCR beta diversity per million T cells dropping roughly linearly.

V is TRBV5-5 and J is TRBJ1-5; D unresolved. The sequenced sample consisted of blood. The sequence was collected from a man aged 18 to 29 in good health. CDR3 DNA sequence: TGTGCCAGCAGCTTGAATAGACCTTTTAATCAGCCCCAGCATTTT. Its protein product is CASSLNRPFNQPQHF.